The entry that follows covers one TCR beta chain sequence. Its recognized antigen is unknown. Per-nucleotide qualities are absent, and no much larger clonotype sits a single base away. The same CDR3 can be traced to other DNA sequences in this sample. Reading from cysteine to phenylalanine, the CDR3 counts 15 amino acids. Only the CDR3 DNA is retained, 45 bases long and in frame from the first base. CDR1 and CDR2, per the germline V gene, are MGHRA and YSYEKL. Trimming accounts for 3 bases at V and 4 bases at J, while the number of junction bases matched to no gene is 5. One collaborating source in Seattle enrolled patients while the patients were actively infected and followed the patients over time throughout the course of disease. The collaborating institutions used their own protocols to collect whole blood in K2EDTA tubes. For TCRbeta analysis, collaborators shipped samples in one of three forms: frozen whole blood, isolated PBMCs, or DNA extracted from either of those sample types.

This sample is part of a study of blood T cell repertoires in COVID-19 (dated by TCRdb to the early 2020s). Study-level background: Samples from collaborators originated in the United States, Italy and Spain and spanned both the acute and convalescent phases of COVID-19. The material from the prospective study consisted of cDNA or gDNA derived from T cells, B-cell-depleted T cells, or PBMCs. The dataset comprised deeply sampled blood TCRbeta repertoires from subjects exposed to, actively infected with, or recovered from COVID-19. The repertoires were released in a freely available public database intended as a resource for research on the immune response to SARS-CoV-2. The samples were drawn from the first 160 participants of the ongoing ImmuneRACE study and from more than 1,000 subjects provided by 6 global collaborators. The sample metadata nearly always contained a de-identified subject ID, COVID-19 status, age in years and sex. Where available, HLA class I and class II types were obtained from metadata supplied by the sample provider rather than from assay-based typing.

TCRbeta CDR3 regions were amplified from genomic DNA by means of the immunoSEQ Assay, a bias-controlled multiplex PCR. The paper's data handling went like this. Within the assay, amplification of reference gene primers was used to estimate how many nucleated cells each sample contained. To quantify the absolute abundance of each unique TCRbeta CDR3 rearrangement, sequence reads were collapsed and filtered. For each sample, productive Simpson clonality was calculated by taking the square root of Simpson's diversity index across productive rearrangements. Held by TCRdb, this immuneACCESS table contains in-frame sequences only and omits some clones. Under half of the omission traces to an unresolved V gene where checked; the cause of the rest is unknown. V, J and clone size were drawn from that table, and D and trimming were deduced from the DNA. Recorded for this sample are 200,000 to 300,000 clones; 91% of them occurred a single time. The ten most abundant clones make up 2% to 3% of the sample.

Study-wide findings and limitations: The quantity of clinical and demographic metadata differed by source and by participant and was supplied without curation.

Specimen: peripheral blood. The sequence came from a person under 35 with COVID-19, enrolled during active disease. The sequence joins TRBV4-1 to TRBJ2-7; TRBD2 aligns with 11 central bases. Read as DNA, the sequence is TGCGCCAGCAGCCACGGGACTAGCGGAACTTACGAGCAGTACTTC. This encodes CASSHGTSGTYEQYF.